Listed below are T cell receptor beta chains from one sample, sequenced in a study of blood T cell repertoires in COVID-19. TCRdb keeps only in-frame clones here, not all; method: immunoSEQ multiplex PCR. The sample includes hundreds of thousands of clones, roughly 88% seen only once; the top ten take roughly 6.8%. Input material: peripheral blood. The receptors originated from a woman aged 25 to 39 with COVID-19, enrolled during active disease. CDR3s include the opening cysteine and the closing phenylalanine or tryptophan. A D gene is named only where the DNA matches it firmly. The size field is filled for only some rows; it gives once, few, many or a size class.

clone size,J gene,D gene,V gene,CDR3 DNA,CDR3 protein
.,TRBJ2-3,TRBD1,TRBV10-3,TGTGCCATCAGTGCCGGGACAGGGTTAGATACGCAGTATTTT,CAISAGTGLDTQYF
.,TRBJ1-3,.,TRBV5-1,TGCGCCAGCAGCTTGTTCGAAGGGGCAGACGGAAACACCATATATTTT,CASSLFEGADGNTIYF
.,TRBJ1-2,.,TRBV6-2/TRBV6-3,TGTGCCAGCAGTTACGACGGAGGACCGATCTATGGCTACACCTTC,CASSYDGGPIYGYTF
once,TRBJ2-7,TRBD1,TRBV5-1,TGCGCCAGCACGACTGACAGGGAAGGCGAGCAGTACTTC,CASTTDREGEQYF
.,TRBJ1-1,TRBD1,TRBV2,TGTGCCAGCAGTGGAGGACAGGGGGCTTTCTTT,CASSGGQGAFF
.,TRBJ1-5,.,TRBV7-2,TGTGCCAGCAGCGTACTTAATCAGCCCCAGCATTTT,CASSVLNQPQHF
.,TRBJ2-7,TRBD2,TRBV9,TGTGCCAGCAGCGCTGGACTAGACGACTACGAGCAGTACTTC,CASSAGLDDYEQYF
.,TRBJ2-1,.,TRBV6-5,TGTGCCAGCAGTTACTCGGAGGGGCCTAGGGATGAGCAGTTCTTC,CASSYSEGPRDEQFF
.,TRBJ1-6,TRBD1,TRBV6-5,TGTGCCAGCAGTTCCCTTATGACAGGGAGTAATTCACCCCTCCACTTT,CASSSLMTGSNSPLHF
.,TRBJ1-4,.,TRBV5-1,TGCGCCAGCAGCTTGGCCTTGGCGACAGGAACTAATGAAAAACTGTTTTTT,CASSLALATGTNEKLFF
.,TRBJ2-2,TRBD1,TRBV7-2,TGTGCCAGCAGCCCCAGCCTGGACAGGGGATTGGCCGGGGAGCTGTTTTTT,CASSPSLDRGLAGELFF
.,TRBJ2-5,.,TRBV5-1,TGCGCCAGCAGCTTGGCGGTGGGAGTGGGTGAGACCCAGTACTTC,CASSLAVGVGETQYF
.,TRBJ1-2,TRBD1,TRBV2,TGTGCCAGCCCTTCAACAGGGGGCGGCTACACCTTC,CASPSTGGGYTF
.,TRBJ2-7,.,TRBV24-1,TGTGCCACCAGTGTTCCAGGGACCTACGAGCAGTACTTC,CATSVPGTYEQYF
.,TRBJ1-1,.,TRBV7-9,TGTGCCAGCAGCCGGGGGGTGAACACTGAAGCTTTCTTT,CASSRGVNTEAFF
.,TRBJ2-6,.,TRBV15,TGTGCCACCAGCAGAGACACAGGCTCTGGGGCCAACGTCCTGACTTTC,CATSRDTGSGANVLTF
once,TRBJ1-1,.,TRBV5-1,TGCGCCAGCAGCCTGAGCGAGGGGGTTGAGGGAACTGAAGCTTTCTTT,CASSLSEGVEGTEAFF
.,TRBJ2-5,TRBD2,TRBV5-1,TGCGCCAGCAGCTTGGTGGGGAGCGGGGACCTACAAGAGACCCAGTACTTC,CASSLVGSGDLQETQYF
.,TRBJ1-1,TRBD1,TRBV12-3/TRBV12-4,TGTGCCAGCAGGATAGACAGGGTCACTGAAGCTTTCTTT,CASRIDRVTEAFF
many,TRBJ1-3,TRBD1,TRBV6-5,TGTGCCAGCGGGGACAGGGGTTCCAAAAGGTATTTT,CASGDRGSKRYF
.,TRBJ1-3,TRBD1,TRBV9,TGTGCCAGCAGCGTTAATACAGGGGGCTCTTCTGGAAACACCATATATTTT,CASSVNTGGSSGNTIYF
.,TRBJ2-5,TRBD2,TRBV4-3,TGCGCCAGCAGCCAAGATTTAGGACTAGCGGGAGGTTCAGAGACCCAGTACTTC,CASSQDLGLAGGSETQYF
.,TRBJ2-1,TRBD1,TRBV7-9,TGTGCCAGCAGCCGCCCCGGGACAGCCTACAATGAGCAGTTCTTC,CASSRPGTAYNEQFF
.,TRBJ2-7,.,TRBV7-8,TGTGCCAGCAGCCTACCGGGGTCGAGGGCCTACGAGCAGTACTTC,CASSLPGSRAYEQYF
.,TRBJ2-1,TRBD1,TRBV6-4,TGTGCCAGCAGTGCACAGGGGGCGCCCAATGAGCAGTTCTTC,CASSAQGAPNEQFF